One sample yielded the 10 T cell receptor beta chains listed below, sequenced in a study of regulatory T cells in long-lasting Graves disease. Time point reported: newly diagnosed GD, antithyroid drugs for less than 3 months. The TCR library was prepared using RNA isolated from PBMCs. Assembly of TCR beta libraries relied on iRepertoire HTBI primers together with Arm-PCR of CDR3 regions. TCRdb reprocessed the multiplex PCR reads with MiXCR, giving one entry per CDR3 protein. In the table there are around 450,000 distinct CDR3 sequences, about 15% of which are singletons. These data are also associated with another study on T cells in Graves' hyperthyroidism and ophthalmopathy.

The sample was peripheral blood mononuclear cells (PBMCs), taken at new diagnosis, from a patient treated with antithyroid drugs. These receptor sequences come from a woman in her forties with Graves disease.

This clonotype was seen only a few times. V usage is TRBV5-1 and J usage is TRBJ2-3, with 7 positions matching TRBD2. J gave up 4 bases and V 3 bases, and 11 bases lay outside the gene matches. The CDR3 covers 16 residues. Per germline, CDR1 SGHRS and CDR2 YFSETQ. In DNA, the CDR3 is TGCGCCAGCAGCTGGACGGTGCGGGAGATTTCAGATACGCAGTATTTT. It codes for CASSWTVREISDTQYF.

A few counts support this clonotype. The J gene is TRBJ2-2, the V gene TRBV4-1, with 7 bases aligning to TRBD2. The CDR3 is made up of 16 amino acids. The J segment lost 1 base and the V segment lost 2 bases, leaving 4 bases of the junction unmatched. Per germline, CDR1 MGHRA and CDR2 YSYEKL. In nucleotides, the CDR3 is TGCGCCAGCAGCCAACACGAGCGGGAGAACACCGGGGAGCTGTTTTTT. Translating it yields CASSQHERENTGELFF.

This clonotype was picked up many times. Here the CDR3 reads CASMGLAGGYNEQFF. As DNA, the CDR3 is TGTGCCAGTATGGGACTAGCGGGAGGGTACAATGAGCAGTTCTTC. The chain employs TRBV19 and TRBJ2-1; 16 nucleotides align to TRBD2. Unmatched junction bases numbered 1, after V lost 7 bases and J lost 4 bases. The germline V gene encodes CDR1 LNHDA and CDR2 SQIVND (reference sequence). This CDR3 has 15 residues. Full variable domain (remainder filled in from reference TRBV19 and TRBJ2-1): DGGITQSPKYLFRKEGQNVTLSCEQNLNHDAMYWYRQDPGQGLRLIYYSQIVNDFQKGDIAEGYSVSREKKESFPLTVTSAQKNPTAFYLCASMGLAGGYNEQFFGPGTRLTVL.

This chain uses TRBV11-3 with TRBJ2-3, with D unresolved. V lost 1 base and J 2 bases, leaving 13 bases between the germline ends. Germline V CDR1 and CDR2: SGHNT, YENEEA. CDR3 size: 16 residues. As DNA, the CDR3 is TGTGCCAGCAGCTTAGTGGGGTTACCATCCACAGATACGCAGTATTTT. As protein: CASSLVGLPSTDTQYF.

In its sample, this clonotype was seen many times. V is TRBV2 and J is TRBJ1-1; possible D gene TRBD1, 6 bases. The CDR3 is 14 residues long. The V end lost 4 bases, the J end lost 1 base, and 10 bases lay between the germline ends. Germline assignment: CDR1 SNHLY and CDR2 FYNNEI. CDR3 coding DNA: TGTGCCAGCAGTGCTCAAGGGGGGAACACTGAAGCTTTCTTT. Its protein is CASSAQGGNTEAFF.

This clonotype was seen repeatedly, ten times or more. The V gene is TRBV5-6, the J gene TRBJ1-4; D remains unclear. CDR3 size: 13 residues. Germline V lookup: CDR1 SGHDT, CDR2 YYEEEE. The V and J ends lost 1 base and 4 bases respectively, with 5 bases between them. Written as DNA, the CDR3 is TGTGCCAGCAGCTTGAGAAATAATGAAAAACTGTTTTTT. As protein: CASSLRNNEKLFF.

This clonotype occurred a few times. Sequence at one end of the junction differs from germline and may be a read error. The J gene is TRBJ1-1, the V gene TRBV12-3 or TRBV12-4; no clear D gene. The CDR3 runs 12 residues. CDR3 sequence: CAGSLGNTEAFF. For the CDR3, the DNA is TGTGCCGGCAGTTTAGGAAACACTGAAGCTTTCTTT.

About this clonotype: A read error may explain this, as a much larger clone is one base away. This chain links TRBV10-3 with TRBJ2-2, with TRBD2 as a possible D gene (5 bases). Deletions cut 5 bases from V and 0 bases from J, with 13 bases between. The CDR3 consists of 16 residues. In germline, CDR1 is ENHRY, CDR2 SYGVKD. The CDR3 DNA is TGTGCCATCAGTTCTAGCTGGAACGCGAACACCGGGGAGCTGTTTTTT. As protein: CAISSSWNANTGELFF.

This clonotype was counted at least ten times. This CDR3 reads CASSYPPSSGRRTGELFF. The CDR3 nucleotides are TGTGCCAGCAGTTACCCCCCGTCGAGCGGGAGAAGAACCGGGGAGCTGTTTTTT. This chain joins TRBV6-5 and TRBJ2-2; 8 nucleotides line up with TRBD2. This CDR3 has 18 residues. CDR1 and CDR2 (germline): MNHEY, SVGAGI. With V trimmed by 2 bases and J by 5 bases, 13 bases remained unmatched.

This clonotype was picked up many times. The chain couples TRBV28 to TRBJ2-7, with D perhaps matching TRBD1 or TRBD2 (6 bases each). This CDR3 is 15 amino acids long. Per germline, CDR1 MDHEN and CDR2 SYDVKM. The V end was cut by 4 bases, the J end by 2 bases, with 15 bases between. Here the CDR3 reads CASSSQGRLTYEQYF. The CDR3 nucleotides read TGTGCCAGCAGTTCCCAGGGGAGGTTGACCTACGAGCAGTACTTC.